This entry concerns a single T cell receptor (beta chain). TCRdb fed the RT-PCR reads into MiXCR, producing one record per CDR3 protein. The table records hundreds of thousands of distinct CDR3 sequences, 12% to 15% of them present only once. This clonotype originated in a female donor in good health, serving as a healthy control. Sequencing was performed on memory CD4+ T cells from blood.

This CDR3 reads CASNPNGGGTGNTIYF. CDR3 nucleotides: TGTGCCAGCAACCCGAACGGCGGGGGAACTGGAAACACCATATATTTT. The chain couples TRBV6-6 to TRBJ1-3; D may be TRBD1 (5 bases). From germline, CDR1 is MNHNY and CDR2 SVGAGI (reference sequence). CDR3 size: 16 residues. The germline V and J ends were trimmed by 7 bases and 2 bases, with 18 bases remaining between them.